This T cell receptor beta chain was captured in a study of blood T cell repertoires in COVID-19. Study as a whole: The analysed material was cDNA or gDNA that came from T cells, B-cell-depleted T cells, or PBMCs.

The assay was immunoSEQ multiplex PCR, and TCRdb's table has in-frame clones only and misses some. The sample lists under 250,000 clones, over 70% occurring once. Germline assignment: CDR1 MRHNA and CDR2 SNTAGT. The CDR3 length is 12 residues. The V and J genes are TRBV6-4 and TRBJ1-2; possible D gene TRBD1, 6 bases. Sequences were obtained from peripheral blood. This TCR was recovered from a woman in her 70s with acute or convalescent COVID-19. CDR3: CEPDRCEHGYTF. CDR3 DNA: TGTGAGCCGGACAGATGCGAACATGGCTACACCTTC.